This TCR beta chain was sequenced for a study of neurological immune-mediated disorders. CDR1 is MNHNS, CDR2 SASEGT, per germline. There are 13 residues in the CDR3. V was pared by 6 bases and J by 6 bases, with 12 bases between. The authors produced cDNA by 5'RACE using 10-nucleotide random UMIs. TCRdb ran MiXCR on the 5' RACE reads and lists one entry per CDR3 protein. The sample shows about 59,000 distinct CDR3 sequences, 24% of them seen only once. Time point reported: technical triplicate 2. The chain recombines TRBV6-1 with TRBJ1-5; the D is unclear. Sequencing was done on a sample of PBMCs. The source of this sequence is a man aged 55-75 years with HTLV-1-associated myelopathy (HAM/TSP). The CDR3 DNA sequence: TGTGCCAGCAGGGACGACCGGGGTCAGCCCCAGCATTTT. As protein: CASRDDRGQPQHF.